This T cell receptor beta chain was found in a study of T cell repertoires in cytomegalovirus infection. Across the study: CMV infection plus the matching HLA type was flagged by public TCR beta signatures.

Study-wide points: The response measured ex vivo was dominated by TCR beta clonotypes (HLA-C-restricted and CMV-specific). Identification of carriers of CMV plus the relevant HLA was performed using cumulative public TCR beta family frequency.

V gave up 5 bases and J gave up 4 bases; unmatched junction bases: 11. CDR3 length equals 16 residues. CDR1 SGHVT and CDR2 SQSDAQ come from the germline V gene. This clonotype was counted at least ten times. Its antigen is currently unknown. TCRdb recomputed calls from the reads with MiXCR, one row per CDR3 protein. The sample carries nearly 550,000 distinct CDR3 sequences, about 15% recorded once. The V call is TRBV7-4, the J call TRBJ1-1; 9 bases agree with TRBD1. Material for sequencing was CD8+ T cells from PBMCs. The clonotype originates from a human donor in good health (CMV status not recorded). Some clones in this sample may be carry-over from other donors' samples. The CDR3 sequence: CASSQGQGAWATEAFF. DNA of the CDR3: TGTGCCAGCAGCCAGGGACAGGGTGCTTGGGCCACTGAAGCTTTCTTT.